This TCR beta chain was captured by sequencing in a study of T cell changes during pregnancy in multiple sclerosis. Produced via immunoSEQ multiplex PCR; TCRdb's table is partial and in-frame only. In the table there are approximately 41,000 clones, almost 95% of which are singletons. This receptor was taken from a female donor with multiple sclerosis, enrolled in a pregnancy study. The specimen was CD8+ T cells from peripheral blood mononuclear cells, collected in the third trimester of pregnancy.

For the CDR3, the DNA is TGTGCCAGTAGTATCCGGGAATACAATGAGCAGTTCTTC. It translates to CASSIREYNEQFF. This rearrangement joins TRBV19 to TRBJ2-1; D may be TRBD2 (5 bases). This CDR3 comprises 13 residues. V was shortened by 3 bases and J by 4 bases, with 7 bases between the two germline ends. Germline V gene data show CDR1 as LNHDA and CDR2 as SQIVND (reference sequence). The full variable domain, completed using reference TRBV19 and TRBJ2-1, is DGGITQSPKYLFRKEGQNVTLSCEQNLNHDAMYWYRQDPGQGLRLIYYSQIVNDFQKGDIAEGYSVSREKKESFPLTVTSAQKNPTAFYLCASSIREYNEQFFGPGTRLTVL.